The rows below give T cell receptor beta chains drawn from one sample of a study of control samples from healthy donors and cancer patients. Sequencing used immunoSEQ multiplex PCR; TCRdb keeps in-frame clones, though not all of them. The sample yields 150,000 to 200,000 clones, about 91% seen once. Sequencing was carried out using blood. Every receptor here comes from a man younger than 30 in good health. The CDR3 runs from the conserved cysteine through the conserved F or W. The order of the fields is clone size, V gene, J gene, D gene, CDR3 DNA, CDR3 protein. The D gene is left open where the match is weak. Some rows mark clone size as missing; the rest say once, few, many or name a class of expanded clone.

once	TRBV6-5	TRBJ1-1	.	TGTGCCAGCAGCCGGGGGGACACTGAAGCTTTCTTT	CASSRGDTEAFF
.	TRBV28	TRBJ2-6	TRBD1	TGTGCCAGCAGTCCGGGACAGGGGGCGAGGGGGGCCAACGTCCTGACTTTC	CASSPGQGARGANVLTF
.	TRBV19	TRBJ1-5	.	TGTGCCAGTAGTATGAGGGCAGGGGAGGGTCAGCCCCAGCATTTT	CASSMRAGEGQPQHF
.	TRBV19	TRBJ1-3	.	TGTGCCAGTAGCCTGGGGGCTGGAAACACCATATATTTT	CASSLGAGNTIYF
.	TRBV11-2	TRBJ2-7	TRBD2	TGTGCCAGCAGCTTAGGCGGGGGGGCGCGGGAGCAGTACTTC	CASSLGGGAREQYF
.	TRBV7-2	TRBJ2-7	TRBD2	TGTGCCAGCAGCCCCCCGGGACTTAGCGGGGGGGGTGCCTACGAGCAGTACTTC	CASSPPGLSGGGAYEQYF
.	TRBV25-1	TRBJ2-7	.	TGTGCCAGCAGGGACGGGGGAAACGAGCAGTACTTC	CASRDGGNEQYF
few	TRBV9	TRBJ2-1	TRBD2	TGTGCCAGCAGCGTAGGAGGTCTCCAGCGGGGGGGGAATGAGCAGTTCTTC	CASSVGGLQRGGNEQFF
.	TRBV28	TRBJ1-6	TRBD1	TGTGCCAGCAGTTTACCCCAGGGGGCGGTTAATTCACCCCTCCACTTT	CASSLPQGAVNSPLHF
.	TRBV5-4	TRBJ1-2	.	TGTGCCAGCAGCTTGGGACCGGGACCGAGGAACTATGGCTACACCTTC	CASSLGPGPRNYGYTF
.	TRBV9	TRBJ2-5	.	TGTGCCAGCAGCGAGAAGGGCGGCGGGGCCCACAAGGACACCCAGTACTTC	CASSEKGGGAHKDTQYF
.	TRBV28	TRBJ2-2	.	TGTGCCAGCAGTTTAGCCGGGGAGCTGTTTTTT	CASSLAGELFF
.	TRBV6-5	TRBJ2-7	.	TGTGCCAGCAGTACCAGGGGTGTGGGGGCCGGCGAGCAGTACTTC	CASSTRGVGAGEQYF
.	TRBV9	TRBJ1-3	.	TGTGCCAGCAGCGTACAGGGTGCATCCGGAAACACCATATATTTT	CASSVQGASGNTIYF
.	TRBV4-3	TRBJ1-2	TRBD1	TGCGCCAGCAGCCAAGATAGGGGCAGGGGGCAGGATGGCTACACCTTC	CASSQDRGRGQDGYTF
.	TRBV7-2	TRBJ2-3	.	TGTGCCAGCAGCTTAGATAAAAACACAGATACGCAGTATTTT	CASSLDKNTDTQYF
.	TRBV5-6	TRBJ2-7	.	TGTGCCAGCAGCTTGGCCGTCGGGGTTTACGAGCAGTACTTC	CASSLAVGVYEQYF
.	TRBV14	TRBJ2-5	TRBD2	TGTGCCAGCAGCCAAACAGCGGGGACCCTGGAGACCCAGTACTTC	CASSQTAGTLETQYF
.	TRBV6-5	TRBJ1-6	.	TGTGCCAGCAGTTACTCGAGGGCTAATTCACCCCTCCACTTT	CASSYSRANSPLHF
once	TRBV11-2	TRBJ1-2	.	TGTGCCAGCAGCTTAGGCTACGGGGGACAAGTCTATGGCTACACCTTC	CASSLGYGGQVYGYTF
.	TRBV28	TRBJ1-3	TRBD1	TGTGCCAGCAGTGCCACTCGACAGGGAGCGACTGGAGACACCATATATTTT	CASSATRQGATGDTIYF
.	TRBV7-9	TRBJ2-7	TRBD1	TGTGCCAGCAGCTTAGGGGCGGGGACAGGAGAGCAGTACTTC	CASSLGAGTGEQYF
once	TRBV7-2	TRBJ2-7	.	TGTGCCAGCAGCTTAGAGGTGCTATACGAGCAGTACTTC	CASSLEVLYEQYF
.	TRBV13	TRBJ2-5	TRBD1	TGTGCCAGCAGCTTCAGGGGGCTTGGGGAAGAGACCCAGTACTTC	CASSFRGLGEETQYF
once	TRBV19	TRBJ1-5	TRBD1	TGTGCCAGTAGTCTTCGGGACAGGGGAAAGAATCAGCCCCAGCATTTT	CASSLRDRGKNQPQHF